This T cell receptor (beta chain) was captured in a study of regulatory T cells in long-lasting Graves disease. Study outcomes and limitations: Persistent disease preferred TRBV28, TRBJ1-2 and TRBJ2-5.

Researchers made TCR beta libraries by using iRepertoire HTBI primers and running Arm-PCR on CDR3 regions. In the authors' methods: Identification yielded 55 to 75 TRBV and about 15 TRBJ segments across samples. TCRdb analysed the multiplex PCR reads with MiXCR anew, one entry per CDR3 protein. These V and J calls originate from TCRdb's pipeline instead of the authors' own analysis. The data hold some 340,000 distinct CDR3 sequences, with around 23% observed a single time. Specified time point: persistent/refractory GD, antithyroid drugs over 5 years with positive TRAb. Extracted PBMC RNA gave rise to the TCR library. A roughly 8.6-milliliter sample of peripheral blood was drawn into EDTA tubes. On this clonotype itself: The target antigen is unknown.

The length of the CDR3 is 14 residues. The V gene lost 3 bases and the J gene lost 10 bases, with 16 bases spanning the gap. CDR1 is GTSNPN, CDR2 SVGIG, per germline (reference sequence). This chain joins TRBV30 and TRBJ2-6, with D possibly matching TRBD1 (5 bases). The sequence was obtained from a middle-aged woman with Graves disease. The sequencing used peripheral blood mononuclear cells (PBMCs), collected when the disease was refractory, from a patient treated with antithyroid drugs. CDR3 residues: CAWSPQGKSNVLTF. CDR3 nucleotide sequence: TGTGCCTGGAGCCCTCAGGGAAAATCTAACGTCCTGACTTTC. Supplemented by reference TRBV30 and TRBJ2-6, the full variable domain reads SQTIHQWPATLVQPVGSPLSLECTVEGTSNPNLYWYRQAAGRGLQLLFYSVGIGQISSEVPQNLSASRPQDRQFILSSKKLLLSDSGFYLCAWSPQGKSNVLTFGAGSRLTVL.